The rows below give T cell receptor beta chains drawn from one sample of a study of read filtering for tumor transcriptome and immune sequencing. TCRdb processed the reads anew with MiXCR; each CDR3 protein has one entry. The table has 57,000 or so distinct CDR3 sequences, approximately 19% seen once. The source material was a population of CD138-negative cells sorted from bone marrow. These receptors were taken from a donor over 35 with multiple myeloma. Each CDR3 is given with its conserved first and last residue.

>TRBV19|TRBJ2-5
CASSIKAKGETQYF
>TRBV7-9|TRBJ2-7
CASSPRLGEQYF
>TRBV3-1|TRBJ2-5
CASSPRGTGPETQYF
>TRBV19|TRBJ2-2
CATKGYTGELFF
>TRBV5-1|TRBJ2-1
CASSLVQGANNEQFF
>TRBV28|TRBJ1-5
CASSFGQGPLVSQHF
>TRBV28|TRBJ1-1
CASSLRGVGTFF
>TRBV4-2|TRBJ2-3
CASSQGGRAGTDTQYF
>TRBV6-6|TRBJ2-7
CASRRSYEQYF
>TRBV11-3|TRBJ2-2
CASSRQKGQGNGELFF
>TRBV20-1|TRBJ1-1
CSARGTALREAFF
>TRBV5-1|TRBJ2-1
CASGVRTGGNNEQFF
>TRBV4-1|TRBJ2-7
CASSQDMRLNEQYF
>TRBV15|TRBJ1-1
CATSREGEAFF
>TRBV28|TRBJ1-2
CASSFGVLGYGYTF
>TRBV7-8|TRBJ2-1
CASSSLTRRSYNEQFF